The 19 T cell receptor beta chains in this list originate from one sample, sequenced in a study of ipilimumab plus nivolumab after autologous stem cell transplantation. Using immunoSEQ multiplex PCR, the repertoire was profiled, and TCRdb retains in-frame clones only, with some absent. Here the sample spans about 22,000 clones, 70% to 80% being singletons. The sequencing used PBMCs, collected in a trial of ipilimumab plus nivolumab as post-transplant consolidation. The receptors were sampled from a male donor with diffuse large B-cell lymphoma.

CDR3 sequence: CASSFDRAHYGYTF. In DNA, the CDR3 is TGTGCCAGCAGCTTTGACAGGGCCCACTATGGCTACACCTTC. V gene TRBV5-6 combines with J gene TRBJ1-2; TRBD1 matches 7 bases. Germline-derived CDR1 and CDR2 are SGHDT and YYEEEE. V was pared by 2 bases and J by 3 bases, with 4 bases of the junction left unmatched. The CDR3 extends over 14 amino acids.

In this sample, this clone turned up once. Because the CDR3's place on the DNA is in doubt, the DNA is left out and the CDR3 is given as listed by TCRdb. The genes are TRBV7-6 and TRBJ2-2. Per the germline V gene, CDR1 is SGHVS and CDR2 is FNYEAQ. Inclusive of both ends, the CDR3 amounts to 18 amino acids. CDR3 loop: CASSSSRKGASGTGELFF.

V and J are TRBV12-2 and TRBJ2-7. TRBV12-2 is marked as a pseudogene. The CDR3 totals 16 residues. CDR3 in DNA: TGTGCAAGTCGCTTACCGGGACGCCCGAGCTCCTACGAGCAGTACTTC. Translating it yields CASRLPGRPSSYEQYF.

The CDR3 here is CASSLVFSGPGANVLTF. The CDR3 DNA is TGTGCCAGCAGCTTGGTTTTTTCAGGGCCTGGGGCCAACGTCCTGACTTTC. J is TRBJ2-6 and V is TRBV5-6; TRBD1 is a possible D gene (5 bases). Trimming took 0 bases from V and 2 from J, leaving 12 bases between them. From germline, CDR1 is SGHDT and CDR2 YYEEEE. CDR3 length: 17 residues.

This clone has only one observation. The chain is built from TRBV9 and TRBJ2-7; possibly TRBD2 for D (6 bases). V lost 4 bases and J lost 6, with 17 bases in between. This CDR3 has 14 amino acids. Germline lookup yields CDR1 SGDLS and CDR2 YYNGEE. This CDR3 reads CASSTRVVGGEQYF. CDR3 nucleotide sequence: TGTGCCAGCAGCACCAGAGTGGTCGGGGGCGAGCAGTACTTC.

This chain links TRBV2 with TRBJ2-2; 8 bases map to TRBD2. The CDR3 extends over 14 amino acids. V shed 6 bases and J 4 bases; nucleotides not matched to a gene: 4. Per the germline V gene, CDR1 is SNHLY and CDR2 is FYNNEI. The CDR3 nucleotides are TGTGCCAGCAGCGGGGGGGCGGGCACCGGGGAGCTGTTTTTT. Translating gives CASSGGAGTGELFF.

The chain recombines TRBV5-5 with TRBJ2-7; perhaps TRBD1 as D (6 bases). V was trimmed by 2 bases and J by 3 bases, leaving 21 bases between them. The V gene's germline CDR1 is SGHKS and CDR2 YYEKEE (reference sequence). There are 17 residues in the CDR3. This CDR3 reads CASSLLRSGQSGYEQYF. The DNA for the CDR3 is TGTGCCAGCAGCTTACTCCGTTCCGGACAGAGTGGCTACGAGCAGTACTTC.

CDR3 amino acids: CASSLAGDYGYTF. CDR3 sequence (DNA): TGTGCCAGCAGTCTCGCTGGGGACTATGGCTACACCTTC. The chain has TRBV28 and TRBJ1-2; D not resolved. The germline V and J ends were trimmed by 5 bases and 3 bases, with 10 bases remaining between them. The length of the CDR3 is 13 residues. Germline V gives CDR1 MDHEN, CDR2 SYDVKM.

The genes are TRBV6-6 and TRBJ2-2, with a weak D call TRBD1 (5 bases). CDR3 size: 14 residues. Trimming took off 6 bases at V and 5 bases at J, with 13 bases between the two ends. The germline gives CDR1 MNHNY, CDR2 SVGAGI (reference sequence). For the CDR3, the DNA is TGTGCCAGCAGGTCAGGGTTTGTTACCGGGGAGCTGTTTTTT. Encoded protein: CASRSGFVTGELFF.

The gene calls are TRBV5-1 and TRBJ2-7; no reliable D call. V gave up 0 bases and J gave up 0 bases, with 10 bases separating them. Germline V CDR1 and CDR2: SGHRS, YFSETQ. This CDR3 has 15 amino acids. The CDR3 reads CASSLVPESSYEQYF. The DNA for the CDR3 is TGCGCCAGCAGCTTGGTTCCAGAGAGCTCCTACGAGCAGTACTTC.

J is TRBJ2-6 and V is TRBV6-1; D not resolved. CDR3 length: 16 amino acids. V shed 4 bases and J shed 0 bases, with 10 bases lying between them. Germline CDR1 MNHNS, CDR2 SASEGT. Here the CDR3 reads CASSAGGYSGANVLTF. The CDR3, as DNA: TGTGCCAGCAGTGCAGGCGGATACTCTGGGGCCAACGTCCTGACTTTC.

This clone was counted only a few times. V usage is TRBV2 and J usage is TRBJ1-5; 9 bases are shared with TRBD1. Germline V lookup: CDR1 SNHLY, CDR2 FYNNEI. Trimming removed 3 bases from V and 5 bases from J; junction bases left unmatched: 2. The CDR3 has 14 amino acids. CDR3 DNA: TGTGCCAGCAGTGATCGGACAGGGGATCAGCCCCAGCATTTT. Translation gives CASSDRTGDQPQHF.

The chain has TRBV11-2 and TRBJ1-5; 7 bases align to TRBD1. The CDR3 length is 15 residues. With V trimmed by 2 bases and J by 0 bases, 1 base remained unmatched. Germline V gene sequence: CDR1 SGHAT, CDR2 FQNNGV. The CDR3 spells CASSLQGVSNQPQHF. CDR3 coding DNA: TGTGCCAGCAGCTTACAGGGGGTTAGCAATCAGCCCCAGCATTTT.

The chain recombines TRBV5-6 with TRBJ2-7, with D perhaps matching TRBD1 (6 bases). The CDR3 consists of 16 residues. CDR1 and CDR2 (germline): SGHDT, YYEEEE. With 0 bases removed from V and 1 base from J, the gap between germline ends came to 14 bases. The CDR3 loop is CASSLGFGGVSYEQYF. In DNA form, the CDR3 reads TGTGCCAGCAGCTTGGGGTTTGGGGGCGTTTCCTACGAGCAGTACTTC.

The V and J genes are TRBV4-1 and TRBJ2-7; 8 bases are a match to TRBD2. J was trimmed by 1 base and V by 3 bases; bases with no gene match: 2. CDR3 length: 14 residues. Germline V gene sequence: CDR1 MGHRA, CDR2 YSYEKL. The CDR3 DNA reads TGCGCCAGCAGCCAGCGGGGGGCATCCTACGAGCAGTACTTC. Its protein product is CASSQRGASYEQYF.

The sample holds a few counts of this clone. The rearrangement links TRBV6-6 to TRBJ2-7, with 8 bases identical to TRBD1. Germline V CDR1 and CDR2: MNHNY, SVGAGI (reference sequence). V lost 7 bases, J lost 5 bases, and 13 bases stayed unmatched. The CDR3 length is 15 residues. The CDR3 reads CASMNDRQGCDEQYF. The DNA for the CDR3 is TGTGCCAGCATGAACGATAGACAGGGGTGCGACGAGCAGTACTTC.

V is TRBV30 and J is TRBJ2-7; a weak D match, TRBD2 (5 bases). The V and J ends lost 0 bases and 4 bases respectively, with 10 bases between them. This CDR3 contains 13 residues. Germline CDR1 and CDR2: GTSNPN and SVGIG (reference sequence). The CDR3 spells CAWSVRGRYEQYF. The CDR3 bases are TGTGCCTGGAGTGTACGGGGTAGGTACGAGCAGTACTTC. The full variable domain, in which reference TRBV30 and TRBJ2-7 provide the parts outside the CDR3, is SQTIHQWPATLVQPVGSPLSLECTVEGTSNPNLYWYRQAAGRGLQLLFYSVGIGQISSEVPQNLSASRPQDRQFILSSKKLLLSDSGFYLCAWSVRGRYEQYFGPGTRLTVT.

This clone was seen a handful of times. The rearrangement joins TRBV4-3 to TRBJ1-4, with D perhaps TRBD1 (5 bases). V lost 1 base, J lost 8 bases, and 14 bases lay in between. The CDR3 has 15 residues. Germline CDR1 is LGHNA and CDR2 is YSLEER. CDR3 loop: CASSQVGRGREKLFF. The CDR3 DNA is TGCGCCAGCAGCCAAGTGGGCCGGGGGAGGGAAAAACTGTTTTTT.

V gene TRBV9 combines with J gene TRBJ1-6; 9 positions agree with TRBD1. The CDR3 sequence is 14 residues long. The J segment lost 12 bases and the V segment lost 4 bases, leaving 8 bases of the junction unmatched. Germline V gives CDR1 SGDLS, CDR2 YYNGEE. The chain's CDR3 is CASSPGQGLGPLHF. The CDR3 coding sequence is TGTGCCAGCAGCCCGGGACAGGGTTTAGGACCCCTCCACTTT. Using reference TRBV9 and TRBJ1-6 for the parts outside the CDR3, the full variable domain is DSGVTQTPKHLITATGQRVTLRCSPRSGDLSVYWYQQSLDQGLQFLIQYYNGEERAKGNILERFSAQQFPDLHSELNLSSLELGDSALYFCASSPGQGLGPLHFGNGTRLTVT.